This entry describes one TCR beta chain. Its antigen is currently unknown. The CDR3 contains 14 residues. Germline CDR1 is SGHRS and CDR2 is YFSETQ. V lost 0 bases and J lost 4; bases outside the gene matches: 0. The sample belongs to a study of cytomegalovirus exposure and HLA in healthy donors. Study-wide findings and caveats: Most TCR sequences were uncommon, yet certain public TCRs appeared in many donors.

Using immunoSEQ multiplex PCR, the repertoire was profiled, and TCRdb retains in-frame clones only, with some absent. The sample has about 98,000 clones; 87% are singletons. The V gene is TRBV5-1, the J gene TRBJ2-2, with 7 positions matching TRBD1. Specimen: PBMCs. This sequence originates from a woman under 40 in good health and CMV-seronegative. The CDR3 DNA is TGCGCCAGCAGCTTGGACAGGGGCACCGGGGAGCTGTTTTTT. It codes for CASSLDRGTGELFF.